This T cell receptor beta chain was captured by sequencing in a study of blood T cell repertoires in COVID-19. Study-level information: Samples came from the United States, Italy and Spain, spanning acute and convalescent COVID-19. Sources were T cells, B-cell-depleted T cells, or PBMCs; the material itself was cDNA or gDNA.

From germline, CDR1 is GTSNPN and CDR2 SVGIG (reference sequence). J was trimmed by 6 bases and V by 0 bases; bases with no gene match: 1. The CDR3 consists of 13 residues. The authors' processing: Reference gene primer amplification yielded estimated nucleated cell counts. Using immunoSEQ multiplex PCR, the repertoire was profiled, and TCRdb retains in-frame clones only, with some absent. V, J and clone size are taken as reported in that table, and D and trimming were inferred from the DNA itself. The sample holds about 10,000 clones, over 70% seen once. J is TRBJ2-7 and V is TRBV30; 11 positions match TRBD2. This clonotype originated in a human donor in a cohort sampled during active COVID-19. Sequenced input: peripheral blood. CDR3 in DNA: TGTGCCTGGAGTGTTAGCGGGGGGGCCGAGCAGTACTTC. Translating gives CAWSVSGGAEQYF. Full variable domain (outside the CDR3, taken from reference TRBV30 and TRBJ2-7): SQTIHQWPATLVQPVGSPLSLECTVEGTSNPNLYWYRQAAGRGLQLLFYSVGIGQISSEVPQNLSASRPQDRQFILSSKKLLLSDSGFYLCAWSVSGGAEQYFGPGTRLTVT.